The T cell receptor (beta chain) under discussion was sequenced for a study of TIL therapy for anti-PD-1-resistant metastatic lung cancer. Time point described: pre-treatment sample, taken before nivolumab and TIL therapy. Pleural nodules or supraclavicular lymph nodes made up most of the excised metastases sampled. The libraries were made with immunoSEQ v3. Repertoires were generated with immunoSEQ multiplex PCR, while TCRdb's copy carries only in-frame clones and drops some. The data contain about 95,000 clones, roughly two thirds of them singletons. V was pared by 2 bases and J by 2 bases, with 19 bases between. The CDR3 is 17 amino acids. The germline V gene encodes CDR1 MNHEY and CDR2 SVGEGT.

V and J are TRBV6-2 or TRBV6-3 and TRBJ2-7; D possibly corresponds to TRBD2 (5 bases). This receptor was obtained from a person between 25 and 80 years old with non-small cell lung cancer. This material consisted of tumor tissue, taken at baseline. The CDR3 loop reads CASSYGSWRSGTYEQYF. CDR3 DNA sequence: TGTGCCAGCAGTTACGGTTCATGGCGCAGCGGTACCTACGAGCAGTACTTC.